The next 22 T cell receptor beta chains were all read from a single sample in a study of T cells after yellow fever vaccination (dated by TCRdb to the late 2010s). This specimen's treatment or condition label, interpreted: live attenuated yellow fever vaccine strain. Receptor libraries were prepared by 5' RACE. Sequencing instrument: Illumina HiSeq 2500. The public reads were reanalyzed by TCRdb: fastp trimming at Q25, MiXCR alignment, in-frame beta chains only. Every distinct CDR3 protein forms one entry, paired with its most common genes and DNA. The table for this sample lists 100,000 to 150,000 distinct CDR3 sequences; around 7.4% of them were counted only once. The ten largest make up 2% to 3% of the sample. Sequenced here: CD4+ T cells sorted from PBMCs, sampled about 10 days after the first yellow fever vaccination. Receptor source: a man between 18 and 35 years old who received the YFV17D yellow fever vaccine.

V and J are TRBV12-3 or TRBV12-4 and TRBJ1-2; 8 nucleotides match TRBD1. This CDR3 has 13 amino acids. The V and J ends lost 1 base and 7 bases, in that order; junction bases with no gene match: 2. The chain's CDR3 is CASSLGRGLGYTF. DNA of the CDR3: TGTGCCAGCAGTTTAGGCAGGGGGCTTGGCTACACCTTC.

This clonotype was counted ten times or more. The chain has TRBV7-8 and TRBJ2-1, with 7 positions matching TRBD2. Per the germline V gene, CDR1 is SGHVS and CDR2 is FQNEAQ. This CDR3 spans 14 amino acids. V gave up 5 bases and J gave up 3 bases; unmatched junction bases: 4. CDR3 loop: CASSIRTSYNEQFF. The CDR3 DNA follows: TGTGCCAGCAGCATCCGGACTAGCTACAATGAGCAGTTCTTC.

There are a few counts of this clonotype. V gene TRBV4-1 combines with J gene TRBJ2-3, with 10 bases lining up with TRBD2. This CDR3 is 16 amino acids long. The germline CDR1 and CDR2 sequences are MGHRA and YSYEKL. V shed 0 bases, J shed 4 bases, and the junction held 4 bases outside the gene matches. The DNA of the CDR3 is TGCGCCAGCAGCCAAGAACTAGCGGGGTACGCAGATACGCAGTATTTT. It codes for CASSQELAGYADTQYF.

This clonotype was detected ten times or more. The chain carries TRBV5-4 and TRBJ1-2; D perhaps matches TRBD1 (6 bases). The CDR3 loop spans 15 amino acids. Germline assignment: CDR1 SGHNT and CDR2 YYREEE (reference sequence). With 2 bases removed from V and 8 bases from J, the gap between germline ends came to 19 bases. This chain's CDR3 is CASSLDRRGTKGYTF. The CDR3 region has the DNA TGTGCCAGCAGCTTAGACAGGAGGGGAACCAAGGGCTACACCTTC.

In its sample, this clonotype was seen many times. The chain uses TRBV2 and TRBJ2-4; possibly TRBD2 for D (5 bases). CDR3 size: 14 residues. V lost 3 bases, J lost 0 bases, and 6 bases lay in between. The V gene's germline CDR1 is SNHLY and CDR2 FYNNEI. CDR3 DNA: TGTGCCAGCAGTGACGGACTAGCCAAAAACATTCAGTACTTC. Protein product: CASSDGLAKNIQYF.

Ten or more counts support this clonotype. The chain couples TRBV5-5 to TRBJ2-3, with TRBD2 matching over 14 bases. Looked up from germline, CDR1 is SGHKS and CDR2 is YYEKEE (reference sequence). The CDR3 is made up of 16 amino acids. J was trimmed by 3 bases and V by 3 bases; bases with no gene match: 3. The CDR3 sequence: CASSSWTSGGTDTQYF. The CDR3 nucleotides read TGTGCCAGCAGCTCCTGGACTAGCGGGGGGACAGATACGCAGTATTTT. Drawing the rest from reference TRBV5-5 and TRBJ2-3, the complete variable domain is DAGVTQSPTHLIKTRGQQVTLRCSPISGHKSVSWYQQVLGQGPQFIFQYYEKEERGRGNFPDRFSARQFPNYSSELNVNALLLGDSALYLCASSSWTSGGTDTQYFGPGTRLTVL.

This clonotype has a count of ten or more. The chain combines TRBV7-2 with TRBJ2-7, with D possibly being TRBD2 (5 bases). Trimming took off 5 bases at V and 1 base at J, with 12 bases between the two ends. Germline loops: CDR1 SGHTA, CDR2 FQGNSA. The CDR3 is made up of 14 amino acids. CDR3 residues: CASSPQRESYEQYF. CDR3 coding DNA: TGTGCCAGCAGCCCCCAGAGGGAGTCCTACGAGCAGTACTTC.

This clonotype has a count of ten or more. CDR3 sequence reads: CASRFGQGRENIQYF. The CDR3 DNA follows: TGTGCCAGCAGATTTGGACAGGGGAGAGAAAACATTCAGTACTTC. This rearrangement joins TRBV12-3 or TRBV12-4 to TRBJ2-4, with 9 positions matching TRBD1. The CDR3 covers 15 residues. J was trimmed by 5 bases and V by 6 bases; bases with no gene match: 8.

The CDR3 region is CASRHLSHTGELFF. CDR3 coding DNA: TGTGCCAGCAGACACCTCTCGCACACCGGGGAGCTGTTTTTT. The rearrangement uses TRBV12-3 or TRBV12-4 and TRBJ2-2; D gene uncertain. This CDR3 region has 14 residues. With 6 bases removed from V and 3 bases from J, the gap between germline ends came to 11 bases.

This clonotype was recorded at least ten times. This chain uses TRBV5-1 with TRBJ2-4, with D possibly called TRBD1 or TRBD2 (5 bases each). The V end lost 7 bases, the J end lost 6 bases, and 17 bases lay between the germline ends. CDR1 is SGHRS, CDR2 YFSETQ, per germline. This CDR3 comprises 14 residues. CDR3 protein: CASSKMGELNIQYF. CDR3 in DNA: TGCGCCAGCTCGAAGATGGGGGAATTAAACATTCAGTACTTC.

This clonotype was counted ten times or more. This sequence joins TRBV3-1 and TRBJ2-7; no clear D gene. The CDR3 consists of 11 residues. V lost 2 bases, J lost 4 bases, and 3 bases lay in between. Germline V gene lookup returns CDR1 LGHDT and CDR2 YNNKEL (reference sequence). The CDR3 region has the DNA TGTGCCAGCAGCCAATTTTACGAGCAGTACTTC. Translating gives CASSQFYEQYF.

This clonotype has a count of ten or more. The gene calls are TRBV12-3 or TRBV12-4 and TRBJ2-7, with D perhaps matching TRBD1 (6 bases). V was clipped by 4 bases and J by 6 bases, with 19 bases between them. This CDR3 has 15 amino acids. The CDR3 region is CASSSHAQGVGEQYV. The CDR3 DNA reads TGTGCCAGCAGTTCCCATGCACAGGGTGTAGGCGAGCAGTACGTC.

This clonotype occurred many times. The rearrangement joins TRBV12-3 or TRBV12-4 to TRBJ2-7; TRBD2 aligns across 9 bases. This CDR3 is 14 amino acids long. The V and J ends lost 6 bases and 2 bases, in that order; junction bases with no gene match: 5. Here the CDR3 DNA reads TGTGCCAGCAGCCTGACTAGCGGAGCCTACGAGCAGTACTTC. Translation: CASSLTSGAYEQYF.

This clonotype has a count of ten or more. V and J are TRBV29-1 and TRBJ2-1, with D possibly called TRBD1 or TRBD2 (6 bases each). The V end was cut by 3 bases, the J end by 5 bases, with 11 bases between. The CDR3 covers 13 residues. Germline V gene lookup returns CDR1 SQVTM and CDR2 ANQGSEA. The CDR3 nucleotides read TGCAGCGTTGATAGGGGGGTCCACAATGAGCAGTTCTTC. Translation: CSVDRGVHNEQFF.

This clonotype was seen many times. This chain joins TRBV12-3 or TRBV12-4 and TRBJ1-4, with D unclear. V was trimmed by 4 bases and J by 12 bases, leaving 15 bases between them. The CDR3 runs to 13 residues. CDR3 sequence (DNA): TGTGCCAGCAGTTGGGTAGACAATGGGGAACTGTTTTTT. It yields the protein CASSWVDNGELFF.

This clonotype was picked up many times. The J gene is TRBJ2-7, the V gene TRBV28; D is possibly TRBD1 (6 bases). Germline V gene sequence: CDR1 MDHEN, CDR2 SYDVKM. The CDR3 has 15 residues. V was shortened by 4 bases and J by 6 bases, with 19 bases between the two germline ends. Here the CDR3 reads CASSSLTDRLPEQYV. The CDR3 DNA reads as TGTGCCAGCAGTTCCCTGACTGACAGGCTCCCCGAGCAGTACGTC.

This clonotype occurred many times. The chain has TRBV7-2 and TRBJ2-5; 7 bases match TRBD2. V gave up 0 bases and J gave up 5 bases; unmatched junction bases: 3. The CDR3 loop spans 14 amino acids. CDR1 and CDR2 from the germline V gene are SGHTA and FQGNSA. The DNA of the CDR3 is TGTGCCAGCAGCTTAGCTGCGGGAGAGGAGACCCAGTACTTC. It is translated as CASSLAAGEETQYF.

There are many counts of this clonotype. The V gene is TRBV4-3, the J gene TRBJ2-1; maybe TRBD1 (6 bases). The CDR3 has 15 residues. Germline CDR1 is LGHNA and CDR2 is YSLEER. V lost 0 bases and J 4 bases, leaving 10 bases between the germline ends. As DNA, the CDR3 is TGCGCCAGCAGCCAAGAGGGGGCGTCTTACAATGAGCAGTTCTTC. It specifies CASSQEGASYNEQFF.

In this sample, this clonotype turned up many times. V is TRBV7-9 and J is TRBJ2-1; D is unresolved. Germline CDR1 and CDR2: SEHNR and FQNEAQ (reference sequence). The CDR3 totals 13 residues. Trimming took off 2 bases at V and 3 bases at J, with 5 bases between the two ends. CDR3 coding DNA: TGTGCCAGCAGCTTATCGGGCTACAATGAGCAGTTCTTC. Translated: CASSLSGYNEQFF.

Regarding this clonotype: A read error may explain this, as a much larger clone is one base away. The chain has TRBV5-4 and TRBJ2-5; 7 nucleotides line up with TRBD1. J lost 5 bases, V lost 2 bases, and 6 bases had no gene match. The germline V gene encodes CDR1 SGHNT and CDR2 YYREEE (reference sequence). The CDR3 is made up of 14 amino acids. For the CDR3, the DNA is TGTGCCAGCAGCTTACAGGGGTCGCTGGAGACCCAGTACTTC. Translating gives CASSLQGSLETQYF.

The chain recombines TRBV28 with TRBJ1-4, with D hard to call. Per the germline V gene, CDR1 is MDHEN and CDR2 is SYDVKM. The length of the CDR3 is 14 residues. V lost 9 bases and J lost 0, with 11 bases in between. The CDR3 DNA sequence: TGTGCCAGTGGGGTGACTGCAACTAATGAAAAACTGTTTTTT. Translated: CASGVTATNEKLFF.

This clonotype was seen many times. This sequence joins TRBV7-9 and TRBJ2-2, with D perhaps matching TRBD1 (6 bases). CDR3 length: 14 amino acids. Trimming left V 3 bases short and J 5 bases short, with 10 bases between. Germline CDR1 is SEHNR and CDR2 is FQNEAQ (reference sequence). The CDR3 nucleotides read TGTGCCAGCAGCTTCTGGGGGCTAACCGGGGAGCTGTTTTTT. Amino acid sequence: CASSFWGLTGELFF.